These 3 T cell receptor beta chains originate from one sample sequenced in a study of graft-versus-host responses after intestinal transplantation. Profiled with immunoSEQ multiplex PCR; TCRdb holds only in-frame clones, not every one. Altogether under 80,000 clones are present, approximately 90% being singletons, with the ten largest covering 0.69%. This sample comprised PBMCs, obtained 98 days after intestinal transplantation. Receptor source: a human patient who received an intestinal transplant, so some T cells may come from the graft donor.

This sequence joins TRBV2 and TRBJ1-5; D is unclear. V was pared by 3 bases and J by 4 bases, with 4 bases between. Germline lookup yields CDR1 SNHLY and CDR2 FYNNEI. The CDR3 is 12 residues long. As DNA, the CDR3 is TGTGCCAGCAGTGAGAGGAATCAGCCCCAGCATTTT. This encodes CASSERNQPQHF.

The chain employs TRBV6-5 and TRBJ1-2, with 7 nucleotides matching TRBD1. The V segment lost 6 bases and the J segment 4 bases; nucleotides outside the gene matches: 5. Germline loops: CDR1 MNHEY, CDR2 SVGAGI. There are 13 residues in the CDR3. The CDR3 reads CASSSGQPYGYTF. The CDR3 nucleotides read TGTGCCAGCAGCTCGGGACAGCCCTATGGCTACACCTTC.

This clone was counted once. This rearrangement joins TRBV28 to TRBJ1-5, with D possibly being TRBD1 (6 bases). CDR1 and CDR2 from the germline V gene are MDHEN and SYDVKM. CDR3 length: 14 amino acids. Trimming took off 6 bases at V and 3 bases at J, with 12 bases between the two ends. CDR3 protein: CASSTDRYNQPQHF. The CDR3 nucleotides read TGTGCCAGCAGCACCGACAGGTACAATCAGCCCCAGCATTTT.